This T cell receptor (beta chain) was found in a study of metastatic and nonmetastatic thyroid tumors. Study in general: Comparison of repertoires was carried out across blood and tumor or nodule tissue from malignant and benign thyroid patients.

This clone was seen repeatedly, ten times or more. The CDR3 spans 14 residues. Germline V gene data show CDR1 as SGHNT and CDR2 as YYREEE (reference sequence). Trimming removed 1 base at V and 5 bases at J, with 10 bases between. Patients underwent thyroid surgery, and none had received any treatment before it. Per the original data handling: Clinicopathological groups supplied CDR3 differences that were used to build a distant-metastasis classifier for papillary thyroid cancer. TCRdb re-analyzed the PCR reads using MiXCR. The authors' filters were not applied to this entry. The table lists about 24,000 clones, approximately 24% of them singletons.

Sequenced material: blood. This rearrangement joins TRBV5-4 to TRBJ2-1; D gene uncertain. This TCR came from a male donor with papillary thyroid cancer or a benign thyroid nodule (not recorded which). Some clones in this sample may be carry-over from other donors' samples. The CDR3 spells CASSLSPGNNEQFF. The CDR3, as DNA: TGTGCCAGCAGCTTGTCCCCAGGAAACAATGAGCAGTTCTTC.